Shown below are 20 T cell receptor beta chains from a single sample sequenced in a study of PD-1 blockade in classical Hodgkin lymphoma. The repertoire was sequenced with immunoSEQ multiplex PCR; TCRdb's copy has only in-frame clones and lacks some. The sample has roughly 7,900 clones; 75% to 80% are singletons. As for time point: cycle 4 day 1 (C4D1), after more than five weeks of nivolumab. The patients all showed relapse after autologous stem cell transplantation, while their brentuximab vedotin exposure varied. The sequencing here drew on peripheral blood mononuclear cells (PBMCs), taken before the fourth cycle of nivolumab. These receptors were collected from a human donor with classical Hodgkin lymphoma.

V is TRBV18 and J is TRBJ1-2; D is ambiguous. The germline CDR1 and CDR2 sequences are KGHSH and LQKENI. Deletions cut 6 bases from V and 5 bases from J, with 19 bases between. CDR3 length equals 15 residues. The CDR3 coding sequence is TGTGCCAGCTCCCCCAGGTCGTTACTCGCATATGGCTACACCTTC. Residues: CASSPRSLLAYGYTF.

With regard to this clone: A read error may account for a junction end that differs from germline. CDR3 sequence reads: CASSVAPGGLFF. The DNA for the CDR3 is TGTGCCAGTAGCGTCGCCCCAGGGGGGCTGTTTTTT. The rearrangement uses TRBV19 and TRBJ2-2; 7 bases map to TRBD1. The CDR3 is 12 amino acids. The germline V gene has CDR1 LNHDA and CDR2 SQIVND (reference sequence).

In this sample, this clone turned up once. This chain links TRBV19 with TRBJ1-1, with D possibly being TRBD1 (6 bases). V lost 5 bases to trimming and J lost 0 bases, with 13 bases between them. Germline loops: CDR1 LNHDA, CDR2 SQIVND (reference sequence). The CDR3 covers 15 residues. The CDR3 reads CASSPRTDLNTEAFF. The CDR3 nucleotides are TGTGCCAGTAGTCCCCGGACAGACCTGAACACTGAAGCTTTCTTT.

This rearrangement joins TRBV6-6 to TRBJ2-7; D is unclear. There are 14 residues in the CDR3. Germline loops: CDR1 MNHNY, CDR2 SVGAGI (reference sequence). V dropped 0 bases and J dropped 1 base, with 7 bases sitting between them. CDR3 in amino acids: CASSYSSESYEQYF. The CDR3 DNA reads as TGTGCCAGCAGTTACTCCTCGGAATCCTACGAGCAGTACTTC.

This clone was observed a handful of times. The CDR3 coding sequence is TGTGCCAGCAGTTCCCCCCCTGGAAACACCATATATTTT. Residues: CASSSPPGNTIYF. This chain uses TRBV28 with TRBJ1-3, with unresolved D. The CDR3 consists of 13 residues. Germline CDR1 MDHEN, CDR2 SYDVKM. Trimming removed 4 bases from V and 2 bases from J, with 6 bases in between.

The rearrangement joins TRBV28 to TRBJ2-7; 10 bases map to TRBD2. The CDR3 runs 15 residues. Germline V CDR1 and CDR2: MDHEN, SYDVKM. The V gene end was trimmed by 6 bases and the J gene end by 0 bases; junction bases not matched to a gene: 5. The CDR3 nucleotides read TGTGCCAGCAGCTCCACTAGCGGGACCTCCTACGAGCAGTACTTC. Protein: CASSSTSGTSYEQYF.

The J gene is TRBJ2-7, the V gene TRBV21-1; the D call TRBD1 from the table was never checked on the DNA. TRBV21-1 is termed a pseudogene. CDR3 length equals 17 residues. The CDR3 sequence is CASRLRGGQWFSYEQYF. The CDR3 DNA is TGTGCCAGCAGGCTAAGAGGAGGACAGTGGTTCTCCTACGAGCAGTACTTC.

The gene calls are TRBV6-6 and TRBJ2-3; D unresolved. Germline V gene lookup returns CDR1 MNHNY and CDR2 SVGAGI (reference sequence). The CDR3 totals 12 residues. Trimming removed 5 bases at V and 7 bases at J, with 10 bases between. As DNA, the CDR3 is TGTGCCAGCAGTACCCCGTCAAATACGCAGTATTTT. Encoded protein: CASSTPSNTQYF.

The V gene is TRBV6-5, the J gene TRBJ2-1; 7 bases agree with TRBD1. Trimming removed 6 bases from V and 6 bases from J; junction bases left unmatched: 8. Germline assignment: CDR1 MNHEY and CDR2 SVGAGI. The CDR3 consists of 14 residues. CDR3 DNA: TGTGCCAGCAGCCAAAGACAGGGACCCAATGAGCAGTTCTTC. Its protein is CASSQRQGPNEQFF.

The chain couples TRBV7-9 to TRBJ1-1; D is unclear. CDR3 size: 16 residues. Germline-derived CDR1 and CDR2 are SEHNR and FQNEAQ (reference sequence). V lost 1 base and J 0 bases, leaving 12 bases between the germline ends. CDR3 amino acids: CASSLDVFGMNTEAFF. The DNA for the CDR3 is TGTGCCAGCAGCTTAGATGTTTTTGGAATGAACACTGAAGCTTTCTTT.

This rearrangement joins TRBV5-4 to TRBJ2-3; TRBD1 is a possible D gene (5 bases). The length of the CDR3 is 14 residues. CDR1 is SGHNT, CDR2 YYREEE, per germline (reference sequence). Trimming removed 1 base at V and 3 bases at J, with 9 bases between. CDR3 nucleotides: TGTGCCAGCAGCTTGCCGTCAGGGACAGATACGCAGTATTTT. Its translation is CASSLPSGTDTQYF.

The chain couples TRBV7-6 to TRBJ2-3; 8 bases are shared with TRBD2. Germline loops: CDR1 SGHVS, CDR2 FNYEAQ. V lost 3 bases to trimming and J lost 3 bases; unmatched junction nucleotides: 8. This CDR3 is 16 amino acids long. In DNA form, the CDR3 reads TGTGCCAGCAGCTTCTCACAGGTAGCGGGAACAGATACGCAGTATTTT. Amino acids: CASSFSQVAGTDTQYF. The full variable domain, completed using reference TRBV7-6 and TRBJ2-3, is GAGVSQSPRYKVTKRGQDVALRCDPISGHVSLYWYRQALGQGPEFLTYFNYEAQQDKSGLPNDRFSAERPEGSISTLTIQRTEQRDSAMYRCASSFSQVAGTDTQYFGPGTRLTVL.

The rearrangement joins TRBV13 to TRBJ2-3, with D maybe TRBD1 (5 bases). V dropped 6 bases and J dropped 0 bases, with 19 bases sitting between them. In germline, CDR1 is PRHDT, CDR2 FYEKMQ (reference sequence). The CDR3 is 17 residues long. CDR3 coding DNA: TGTGCCAGCAGATCAAACAGGCTAAATCCTAGCACAGATACGCAGTATTTT. Translation: CASRSNRLNPSTDTQYF.

The chain has TRBV7-3 and TRBJ2-1; 8 bases are a match to TRBD2. Per the germline V gene, CDR1 is SGHTA and CDR2 is FQGTGA. This CDR3 has 15 residues. J gave up 3 bases and V 2 bases, and 3 bases lay outside the gene matches. The DNA for the CDR3 is TGTGCCAGCAGCTTAGAACTAGCGGTCTACAATGAGCAGTTCTTC. This encodes CASSLELAVYNEQFF.

The chain links TRBV4-2 to TRBJ2-3, with D maybe TRBD2 (6 bases). The germline V gene encodes CDR1 LGHNA and CDR2 YNFKEQ. This CDR3 contains 14 residues. V lost 1 base to trimming and J lost 3 bases, with 8 bases between them. CDR3 nucleotide sequence: TGTGCCAGCAGCCAAGGACTAGTAACAGATACGCAGTATTTT. Protein product: CASSQGLVTDTQYF.

This clone occurred a few times. The rearrangement joins TRBV5-4 to TRBJ2-7; D possibly corresponds to TRBD2 (7 bases). In germline, CDR1 is SGHNT, CDR2 YYREEE (reference sequence). This CDR3 is built from 16 residues. V lost 4 bases to trimming and J lost 1 base, with 18 bases between them. The CDR3 is CASSPEGGRRSYEQYF. Here the CDR3 DNA reads TGTGCCAGCAGCCCCGAGGGGGGGCGTAGGTCCTACGAGCAGTACTTC. Supplemented by reference TRBV5-4 and TRBJ2-7, the full variable domain reads ETGVTQSPTHLIKTRGQQVTLRCSSQSGHNTVSWYQQALGQGPQFIFQYYREEENGRGNFPPRFSGLQFPNYSSELNVNALELDDSALYLCASSPEGGRRSYEQYFGPGTRLTVT.

This chain joins TRBV27 and TRBJ1-4, with D possibly being TRBD1 (6 bases). The CDR3 has 14 residues. Germline CDR1 MNHEY, CDR2 SMNVEV (reference sequence). Trimming removed 8 bases at V and 7 bases at J, with 17 bases between. The CDR3 here is CASARRGAAEKLFF. CDR3 DNA sequence: TGTGCCAGCGCCAGAAGGGGGGCAGCTGAAAAACTGTTTTTT.

This clone was recorded a few times. The chain links TRBV6-1 to TRBJ2-1; D possibly matches TRBD1 or TRBD2 (5 bases each). Germline assignment: CDR1 MNHNS and CDR2 SASEGT. The CDR3 length is 13 residues. Trimming removed 5 bases from V and 8 bases from J, with 13 bases in between. This CDR3 reads CASSRGFSYEQFF. DNA for the CDR3: TGTGCCAGCAGTCGGGGCTTCAGTTATGAGCAGTTCTTC.

J is TRBJ1-5 and V is TRBV28, with D possibly matching TRBD1 (5 bases). There are 15 residues in the CDR3. From germline, CDR1 is MDHEN and CDR2 SYDVKM. Trimming stripped 3 bases from V and 3 bases from J, with 12 bases between. Written as DNA, the CDR3 is TGTGCCAGCAGTTTTGTCCAGGGCCACAATCAGCCCCAGCATTTT. Translating gives CASSFVQGHNQPQHF.

The chain combines TRBV5-1 with TRBJ2-7, with 10 nucleotides matching TRBD2. Per germline, CDR1 SGHRS and CDR2 YFSETQ. V trimming: 0 bases; J trimming: 5 bases; junction bases outside the gene matches: 5. The CDR3 is 15 amino acids. The CDR3 reads CASSLGLAGSHEQYF. The CDR3 nucleotides are TGCGCCAGCAGCTTGGGACTAGCGGGTTCCCACGAGCAGTACTTC.